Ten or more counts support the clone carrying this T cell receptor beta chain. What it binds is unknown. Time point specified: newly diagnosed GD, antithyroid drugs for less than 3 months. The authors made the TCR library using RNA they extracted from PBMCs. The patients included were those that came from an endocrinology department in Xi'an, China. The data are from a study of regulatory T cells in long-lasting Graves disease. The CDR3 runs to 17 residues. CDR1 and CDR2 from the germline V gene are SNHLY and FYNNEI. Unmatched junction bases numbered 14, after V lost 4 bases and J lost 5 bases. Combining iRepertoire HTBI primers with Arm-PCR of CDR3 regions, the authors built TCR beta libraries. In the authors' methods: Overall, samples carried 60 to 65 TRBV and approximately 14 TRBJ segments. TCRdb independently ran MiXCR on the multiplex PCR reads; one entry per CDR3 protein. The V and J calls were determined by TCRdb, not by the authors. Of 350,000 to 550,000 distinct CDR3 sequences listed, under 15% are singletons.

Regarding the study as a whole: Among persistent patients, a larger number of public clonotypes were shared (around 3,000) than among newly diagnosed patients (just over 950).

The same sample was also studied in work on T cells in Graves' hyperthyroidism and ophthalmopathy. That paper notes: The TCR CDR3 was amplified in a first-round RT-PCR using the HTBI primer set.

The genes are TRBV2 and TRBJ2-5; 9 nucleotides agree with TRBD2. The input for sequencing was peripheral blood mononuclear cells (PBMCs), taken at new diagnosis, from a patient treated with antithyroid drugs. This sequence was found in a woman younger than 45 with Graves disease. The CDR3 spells CASSVVHGGRVSETQYF. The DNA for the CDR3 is TGTGCCAGCAGTGTGGTTCATGGCGGGAGGGTGTCGGAGACCCAGTACTTC.